The 23 T cell receptor beta chains listed next were all sequenced from one sample in a study of beta chain features in type 1 diabetes. These receptors' targets are unknown. Since all of the isolated RNA was reverse transcribed, expressed TCRB transcripts were what got sequenced. Profiling relied on immunoSEQ multiplex PCR, and the TCRdb table lists in-frame clones only, not all of them. The sample holds about 660,000 clones, more than 13% seen once. Study outcomes and limitations: Within each of all four CD4+ subsets, Type 1 diabetes patients had TCRB CDR3s that were moderately but significantly shorter.

Sequencing input: naive CD4+ T cells from blood. The receptors shown here come from a man between 18 and 29 years old with type 1 diabetes.

This clone has more than one count but fewer than ten. This chain connects TRBV19 to TRBJ2-1, with D tentatively TRBD2 (5 bases). Deletions cut 5 bases from V and 7 bases from J, with 15 bases between. The CDR3 is made up of 14 amino acids. Germline V gene data show CDR1 as LNHDA and CDR2 as SQIVND (reference sequence). The CDR3 loop is CASSPGSGYNEQFF. CDR3 nucleotides: TGTGCCAGTAGTCCGGGGTCCGGCTATAATGAGCAGTTCTTC.

This clone is a singleton in its sample. The chain links TRBV5-1 to TRBJ1-5; 8 bases are shared with TRBD1. The trim removed 4 bases at V and 2 bases at J, leaving 2 bases unmatched. CDR3 length: 14 residues. CDR1 SGHRS and CDR2 YFSETQ come from the germline V gene. The CDR3 protein is CASSQTGGNQPQHF. The CDR3 nucleotides are TGCGCCAGCAGCCAGACAGGGGGCAATCAGCCCCAGCATTTT.

In this sample, this clone turned up a few times. The chain uses TRBV4-3 and TRBJ1-4, with TRBD1 as a possible D gene (6 bases). The CDR3 sequence is 19 residues long. V lost 0 bases, J lost 7 bases, and 24 bases lay in between. Germline-derived CDR1 and CDR2 are LGHNA and YSLEER. For the CDR3, the DNA is TGCGCCAGCAGCCAAGATTCCCTCACACCGGGGGGCTTGGGTGAAAAACTGTTTTTT. Translated: CASSQDSLTPGGLGEKLFF.

This clone was counted a few times. The chain is built from TRBV28 and TRBJ2-7; D not resolved. With 5 bases removed from V and 0 bases from J, the gap between germline ends came to 8 bases. Germline V gives CDR1 MDHEN, CDR2 SYDVKM. The CDR3 spans 13 residues. The DNA for the CDR3 is TGTGCCAGCAGTCTCCAAAGCTCCTACGAGCAGTACTTC. This encodes CASSLQSSYEQYF.

The chain links TRBV11-3 to TRBJ1-1; D is ambiguous. Germline lookup yields CDR1 SGHNT and CDR2 YENEEA. The V end lost 3 bases, the J end lost 3 bases, and 8 bases lay between the germline ends. The CDR3 sequence is 13 residues long. CDR3 DNA sequence: TGTGCCAGCAGCTTCGGGCCGTACACTGAAGCTTTCTTT. Translated, it gives CASSFGPYTEAFF.

A single count supports this clone. The chain recombines TRBV6-5 with TRBJ2-2; a weak D match, TRBD2 (5 bases). CDR1 and CDR2 from the germline V gene are MNHEY and SVGAGI. Trimming stripped 1 base from V and 8 bases from J, with 8 bases between. The CDR3 is made up of 13 amino acids. CDR3 sequence reads: CASSYYSGGELFF. As DNA, the CDR3 is TGTGCCAGCAGTTACTATTCGGGAGGGGAGCTGTTTTTT.

To note about this clone: This sample includes further DNA sequences coding for the same CDR3. This chain links TRBV2 with TRBJ1-5; the match to TRBD1 covers 7 bases. The junction had 5 bases not matched to a gene; V was cut back by 8 bases and J by 4 bases. Germline values: CDR1 SNHLY, CDR2 FYNNEI. This CDR3 has 13 amino acids. CDR3 protein: CASSRQGNQPQHF. In DNA form, the CDR3 reads TGTGCCAGCTCTAGACAGGGTAATCAGCCCCAGCATTTT.

The V call is TRBV7-2, the J call TRBJ1-1; possibly TRBD1 for D (6 bases). Germline loops: CDR1 SGHTA, CDR2 FQGNSA. This CDR3 has 14 amino acids. V was cut by 5 bases and J by 0 bases, with 10 bases left in between. The CDR3 nucleotides read TGTGCCAGCAGCATATACAGGGTGAACACTGAAGCTTTCTTT. Translation gives CASSIYRVNTEAFF.

The V and J genes are TRBV2 and TRBJ2-2; TRBD1 matches at 9 bases. The ends lost 7 bases at V and 5 bases at J; junction bases unmatched: 8. The CDR3 extends over 15 amino acids. Germline CDR1 reads SNHLY; CDR2 reads FYNNEI. The CDR3 DNA sequence: TGTGCCAGCACCCTAGGACAGGGGCGGACCGGGGAGCTGTTTTTT. It translates to CASTLGQGRTGELFF.

This clone was found a few times. The rearrangement links TRBV28 to TRBJ2-3; D tentatively fits TRBD1 or TRBD2 (5 bases each). The V gene's germline CDR1 is MDHEN and CDR2 SYDVKM. The V and J ends lost 8 bases and 2 bases respectively, with 11 bases between them. The CDR3 covers 13 residues. The CDR3 sequence: CASGPGTTDTQYF. The CDR3 coding sequence is TGTGCCAGCGGGCCCGGGACCACAGATACGCAGTATTTT.

This clone was seen only a few times. V is TRBV25-1 and J is TRBJ2-1, with TRBD2 matching over 7 bases. V lost 1 base and J lost 7; bases outside the gene matches: 7. CDR1 and CDR2 (germline): MGHDK, SYGVNS. The CDR3 spans 15 residues. The CDR3 DNA is TGTGCCAGCAGTGAATCTTCGGGAGGATGGAATGAGCAGTTCTTC. This codes for CASSESSGGWNEQFF.

In its sample, this clone was seen a few times. The V and J genes are TRBV28 and TRBJ1-2; D ambiguous. This CDR3 comprises 12 residues. CDR1 is MDHEN, CDR2 SYDVKM, per germline. V lost 3 bases and J lost 6, with 8 bases in between. In DNA form, the CDR3 reads TGTGCCAGCAGTTTGAGTCCGGATGGCTACACCTTC. It encodes CASSLSPDGYTF.

This chain joins TRBV6-6 and TRBJ1-1, with D unresolved. CDR3 length: 14 amino acids. Germline V CDR1 and CDR2: MNHNY, SVGAGI (reference sequence). The V end lost 5 bases, the J end lost 3 bases, and 13 bases lay between the germline ends. CDR3: CASSLPGWDTEAFF. For the CDR3, the DNA is TGTGCCAGCAGTCTGCCCGGTTGGGACACTGAAGCTTTCTTT.

This clone was counted a few times. The rearrangement links TRBV29-1 to TRBJ1-2, with TRBD1 matching 9 bases. The CDR3 spans 14 residues. With V trimmed by 4 bases and J by 2 bases, 5 bases remained unmatched. The germline CDR1 and CDR2 sequences are SQVTM and ANQGSEA. Here the CDR3 DNA reads TGCAGCGTTGCTGAGGGACAGGGAAACTATGGCTACACCTTC. Protein product: CSVAEGQGNYGYTF. Filled out from reference TRBV29-1 and TRBJ1-2, the complete variable domain reads SAVISQKPSRDICQRGTSLTIQCQVDSQVTMMFWYRQQPGQSLTLIATANQGSEATYESGFVIDKFPISRPNLTFSTLTVSNMSPEDSSIYLCSVAEGQGNYGYTFGSGTRLTVV.

In this sample, this clone turned up a few times. The V gene is TRBV15, the J gene TRBJ2-1, with unresolved D. The CDR3 is 13 amino acids. Trimming pared 3 bases from V and 8 bases from J, leaving 11 bases between. CDR1 is LNHNV and CDR2 is YYDKDF in the germline V gene (reference sequence). The CDR3: CATSRIRTDEQFF. The CDR3 DNA follows: TGTGCCACCAGCAGGATTAGGACGGATGAGCAGTTCTTC.

This clone was seen more than once but under ten times. The chain has TRBV2 and TRBJ2-1; TRBD2 matches 11 bases. Germline CDR1 reads SNHLY; CDR2 reads FYNNEI. V trimming: 6 bases; J trimming: 7 bases; junction bases outside the gene matches: 2. CDR3 length equals 13 residues. This CDR3 is CASRASGGNEQFF. CDR3 in DNA: TGTGCCAGCAGGGCTAGCGGGGGGAATGAGCAGTTCTTC. Complete variable domain (other parts from reference TRBV2 and TRBJ2-1): EPEVTQTPSHQVTQMGQEVILRCVPISNHLYFYWYRQILGQKVEFLVSFYNNEISEKSEIFDDQFSVERPDGSNFTLKIRSTKLEDSAMYFCASRASGGNEQFFGPGTRLTVL.

This clone was seen more than once but under ten times. The chain recombines TRBV19 with TRBJ2-3; the match to TRBD2 covers 12 bases. V trimming: 5 bases; J trimming: 2 bases; junction bases outside the gene matches: 2. CDR3 size: 15 residues. Germline values: CDR1 LNHDA, CDR2 SQIVND (reference sequence). CDR3 region: CASSRTSGTTDTQYF. CDR3 sequence (DNA): TGTGCCAGTAGTCGGACTAGCGGGACCACAGATACGCAGTATTTT.

This chain connects TRBV7-2 to TRBJ2-5; no firm D call. Germline CDR1 reads SGHTA; CDR2 reads FQGNSA. Trimming removed 3 bases from V and 5 bases from J, with 10 bases in between. The CDR3 extends over 13 amino acids. The DNA for the CDR3 is TGTGCCAGCAGCTTTAACCAACGGGAGACCCAGTACTTC. It codes for CASSFNQRETQYF.

The gene calls are TRBV19 and TRBJ2-1, with a possible D match to TRBD2 (6 bases). This CDR3 has 14 residues. CDR1 LNHDA and CDR2 SQIVND come from the germline V gene (reference sequence). Trimming pared 7 bases from V and 3 bases from J, leaving 13 bases between. The DNA for the CDR3 is TGTGCCAGTAAACGGGGCGGGGACTACAATGAGCAGTTCTTC. Translated, it gives CASKRGGDYNEQFF. Full variable domain (rest looked up from reference TRBV19 and TRBJ2-1): DGGITQSPKYLFRKEGQNVTLSCEQNLNHDAMYWYRQDPGQGLRLIYYSQIVNDFQKGDIAEGYSVSREKKESFPLTVTSAQKNPTAFYLCASKRGGDYNEQFFGPGTRLTVL.

The rearrangement uses TRBV5-4 and TRBJ2-1, with 13 positions matching TRBD2. The trim removed 0 bases at V and 2 bases at J, leaving 11 bases unmatched. The CDR3 runs to 20 residues. CDR1 and CDR2 from the germline V gene are SGHNT and YYREEE (reference sequence). CDR3 sequence reads: CASSLGGGTSGIHTYNEQFF. CDR3 nucleotide sequence: TGTGCCAGCAGCTTGGGAGGCGGGACTAGCGGGATCCATACCTACAATGAGCAGTTCTTC.

The chain's CDR3 is CASSVGSKNIQYF. For the CDR3, the DNA is TGTGCCAGCAGCGTAGGAAGCAAAAACATTCAGTACTTC. The V and J genes are TRBV9 and TRBJ2-4; D unresolved. CDR3 length: 13 residues. In germline, CDR1 is SGDLS, CDR2 YYNGEE. V was trimmed by 0 bases and J by 3 bases, leaving 4 bases between them.

This rearrangement joins TRBV9 to TRBJ1-4, with TRBD1 matching 7 bases. V was pared by 4 bases and J by 0 bases, with 6 bases of the junction left unmatched. The germline V gene has CDR1 SGDLS and CDR2 YYNGEE. There are 16 residues in the CDR3. The CDR3 DNA reads TGTGCCAGCAGCACCCAAGGGACAGCAACTAATGAAAAACTGTTTTTT. As protein: CASSTQGTATNEKLFF.

In its sample, this clone was seen a few times. The J gene is TRBJ2-6, the V gene TRBV10-3, with D tentatively TRBD1 (6 bases). CDR3 length: 16 amino acids. The V end was cut by 4 bases, the J end by 0 bases, with 10 bases between. Germline values: CDR1 ENHRY, CDR2 SYGVKD. CDR3 in amino acids: CAISVGTSSGANVLTF. As DNA, the CDR3 is TGTGCCATCAGTGTTGGGACAAGCTCTGGGGCCAACGTCCTGACTTTC.